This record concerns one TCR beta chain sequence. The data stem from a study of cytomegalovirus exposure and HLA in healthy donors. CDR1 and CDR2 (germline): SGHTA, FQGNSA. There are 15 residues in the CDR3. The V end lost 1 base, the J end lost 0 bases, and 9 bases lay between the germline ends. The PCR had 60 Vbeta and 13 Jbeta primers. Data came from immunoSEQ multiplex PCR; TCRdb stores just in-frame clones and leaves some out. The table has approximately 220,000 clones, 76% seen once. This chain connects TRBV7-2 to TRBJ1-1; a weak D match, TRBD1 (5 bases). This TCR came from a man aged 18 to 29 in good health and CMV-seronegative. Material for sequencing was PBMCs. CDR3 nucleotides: TGTGCCAGCAGCTTAGGGGCAGGGATGAACACTGAAGCTTTCTTT. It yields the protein CASSLGAGMNTEAFF.